This T cell receptor beta chain stems from a study of a mutant IDH1 vaccine in newly diagnosed glioma. Study summary: Receipt of radiotherapy, temozolomide, or both preceded the study, and most received both.

Assay: immunoSEQ multiplex PCR; the TCRdb copy retains only in-frame clones and omits some. The profile covers about 67,000 clones, with about four fifths appearing a single time and roughly 4.4% taken by the ten largest. Time point noted: baseline, week 1 (first vaccination visit). As to treatment: pre-vaccination baseline after standard-of-care therapy. Germline CDR1 and CDR2: SEHNR and FQNEAQ (reference sequence). Trimming removed 2 bases from V and 11 bases from J, with 12 bases in between. The CDR3 is 13 residues long. This clonotype was obtained from a woman aged 18-30 years with glioma. Some clones in this sample may be carry-over from other donors' samples. This specimen consisted of peripheral blood mononuclear cells (PBMCs), obtained from a glioma patient treated with radiotherapy, temozolomide or both. This chain joins TRBV7-9 and TRBJ2-2, with D possibly called TRBD1 or TRBD2 (5 bases each). CDR3 sequence: CASSLPGPSELFF. The CDR3 nucleotides are TGTGCCAGCAGCTTACCGGGACCTTCCGAGCTGTTTTTT.